This T cell receptor beta chain originates from a study of blood T cell repertoires in COVID-19 (dated by TCRdb to about 2020). With regard to the full study: The collaborator samples originated in the United States, Italy and Spain and spanned the acute and convalescent phases of COVID-19. Samples were obtained from the ongoing ImmuneRACE study (first 160 participants) and from roughly 1,300 subjects provided by 6 global collaborators. The sample metadata nearly always contained a de-identified subject ID, COVID-19 status, age in years and sex. The material from the prospective study consisted of cDNA or gDNA derived from T cells, B-cell-depleted T cells, or PBMCs. The dataset comprised deeply sampled blood TCRbeta repertoires from subjects exposed to, actively infected with, or recovered from COVID-19. A freely available public database, intended as a resource for researchers studying the immune response to SARS-CoV-2, is where the repertoires were released. Where available, HLA class I and class II types were obtained from metadata supplied by the sample provider rather than from assay-based typing.

Another Seattle source contributed samples from volunteer blood donors who had recovered from COVID-19. The collaborating institutions used their own protocols to collect whole blood in K2EDTA tubes. For TCRbeta analysis, collaborator samples were shipped as frozen whole blood, as isolated PBMCs, or as DNA extracted from either sample type. Worth noting for this clone: Its antigen is currently not known. No qualities accompany the bases; no much larger clone lies one base away.

Paper-wide results and their limitations: How much clinical and demographic metadata was included differed by source and by participant, and the metadata was provided uncurated.

V gives up 0 bases and J gives up 8 bases, and the segment between their germline ends measures 8 bases. From the cysteine through the phenylalanine, the CDR3 covers 12 amino acids. Just the 36-base CDR3 DNA is kept, in frame starting at base 1. The germline V gene specifies SGDLS as CDR1 and YYNGEE as CDR2. TCRbeta CDR3 regions were amplified from genomic DNA by means of the immunoSEQ Assay, a bias-controlled multiplex PCR. Regarding the original processing steps: The number of nucleated cells in each sample was estimated from the amplification of reference gene primers within the assay. Sequence reads were collapsed and filtered to measure the absolute abundance of every unique TCRbeta CDR3 rearrangement. For each sample, productive Simpson clonality was calculated by taking the square root of Simpson's diversity index across productive rearrangements. Held by TCRdb, this immuneACCESS table contains in-frame sequences only and omits some clones. Under half of the omission traces to an unresolved V gene where checked; the cause of the rest is unknown. V and J calls and clone size are as listed in that table; D and trimming were resolved from the DNA. The sample has 130,000 or so clones on record, roughly 86% of them singletons. The top ten clones comprise around 16% of the sample.

The TCR sequence derives from a woman between 45 and 60 years old who had recovered from COVID-19. Sample: peripheral blood. The V and J segments used are TRBV9 and TRBJ1-2; confidence is insufficient to name the D gene. The DNA sequence is TGTGCCAGCAGCGTAGGCAGGTCCGGCTACACCTTC. This sequence encodes CASSVGRSGYTF.